The 5 T cell receptor beta chains below all came from one sample that was sequenced in a study of T cell responses to AZD1222 COVID-19 vaccine. The table came from immunoSEQ multiplex PCR; TCRdb's copy has only in-frame clones and leaves some out. Of about 120,000 clones listed, about nine tenths were seen once; the top ten hold around 4.3%. The specimen comprised peripheral blood, sampled on day 0 of AZD1222 vaccination. All receptors come from an adult in good health.

V is TRBV6-6 and J is TRBJ1-2; 8 nucleotides line up with TRBD1. The trim removed 5 bases at V and 1 base at J, leaving 12 bases unmatched. CDR1 is MNHNY, CDR2 SVGAGI, per germline (reference sequence). The CDR3 contains 17 residues. CDR3 sequence (DNA): TGTGCCAGCAGTCCCTCAGGGACAGGAGGGTTTAACTATGGCTACACCTTC. It yields the protein CASSPSGTGGFNYGYTF.

The chain combines TRBV28 with TRBJ2-7; D may be TRBD1 (5 bases). Germline loops: CDR1 MDHEN, CDR2 SYDVKM. The CDR3 runs to 15 residues. The ends were cut back, 5 bases at V and 3 bases at J, with 17 bases in the middle. CDR3 residues: CASSRTPTIYYEQYF. In nucleotides, the CDR3 is TGTGCCAGCAGTCGGACACCGACAATTTACTACGAGCAGTACTTC.

This chain links TRBV7-9 with TRBJ2-7; no definite D call. Trimming shortened V by 1 base and J by 4 bases, and 5 bases separated the two germline ends. Germline CDR1 reads SEHNR; CDR2 reads FQNEAQ (reference sequence). CDR3 length: 12 amino acids. CDR3: CASSLELYEQYF. In DNA form, the CDR3 reads TGTGCCAGCAGCTTAGAGTTGTACGAGCAGTACTTC. The full variable domain, in which reference TRBV7-9 and TRBJ2-7 provide the parts outside the CDR3, is DTGVSQNPRHKITKRGQNVTFRCDPISEHNRLYWYRQTLGQGPEFLTYFQNEAQLEKSRLLSDRFSAERPKGSFSTLEIQRTEQGDSAMYLCASSLELYEQYFGPGTRLTVT.

The chain carries TRBV6-2 or TRBV6-3 and TRBJ2-7, with D possibly being TRBD1 or TRBD2 (5 bases each). The CDR3 covers 16 residues. CDR1 is MNHEY and CDR2 is SVGEGT in the germline V gene. Deletions cut 4 bases from V and 0 bases from J, with 16 bases between. The CDR3 DNA follows: TGTGCCAGCAGTTTCCAGAGGGGCTCAAGCTCCTACGAGCAGTACTTC. It is translated as CASSFQRGSSSYEQYF.

CDR3: CAWAQDWNTEAFF. CDR3 bases: TGTGCCTGGGCACAGGACTGGAACACTGAAGCTTTCTTT. The gene calls are TRBV30 and TRBJ1-1; the D gene is possibly TRBD1 (5 bases). The CDR3 has 13 amino acids. The V gene lost 5 bases and the J gene lost 1 base, with 11 bases spanning the gap. Germline loops: CDR1 GTSNPN, CDR2 SVGIG (reference sequence).